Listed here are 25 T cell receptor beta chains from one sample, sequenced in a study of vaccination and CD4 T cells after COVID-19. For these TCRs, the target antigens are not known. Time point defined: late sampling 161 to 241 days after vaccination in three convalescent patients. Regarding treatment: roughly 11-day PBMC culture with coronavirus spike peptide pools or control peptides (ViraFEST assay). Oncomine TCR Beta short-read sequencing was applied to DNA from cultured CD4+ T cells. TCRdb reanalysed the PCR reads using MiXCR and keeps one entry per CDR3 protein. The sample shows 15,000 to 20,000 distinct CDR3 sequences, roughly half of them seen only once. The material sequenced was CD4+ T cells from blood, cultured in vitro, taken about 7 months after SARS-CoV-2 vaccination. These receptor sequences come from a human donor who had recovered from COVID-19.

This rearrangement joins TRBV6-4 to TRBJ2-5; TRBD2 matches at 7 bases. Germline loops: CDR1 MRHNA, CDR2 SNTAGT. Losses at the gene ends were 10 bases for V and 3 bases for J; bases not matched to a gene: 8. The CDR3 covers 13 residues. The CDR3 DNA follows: TGTGCCATCAGCGGGACGTTCGAAGAGACCCAGTACTTC. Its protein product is CAISGTFEETQYF.

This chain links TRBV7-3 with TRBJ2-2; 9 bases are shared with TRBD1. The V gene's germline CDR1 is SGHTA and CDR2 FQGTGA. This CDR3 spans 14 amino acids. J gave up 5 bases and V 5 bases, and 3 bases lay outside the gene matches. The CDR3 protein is CASSGTGQTGELFF. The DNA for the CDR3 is TGTGCCAGCAGCGGGACAGGGCAAACCGGGGAGCTGTTTTTT. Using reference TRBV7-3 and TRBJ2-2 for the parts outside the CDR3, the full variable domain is GAGVSQTPSNKVTEKGKYVELRCDPISGHTALYWYRQSLGQGPEFLIYFQGTGAADDSGLPNDRFFAVRPEGSVSTLKIQRTERGDSAVYLCASSGTGQTGELFFGEGSRLTVL.

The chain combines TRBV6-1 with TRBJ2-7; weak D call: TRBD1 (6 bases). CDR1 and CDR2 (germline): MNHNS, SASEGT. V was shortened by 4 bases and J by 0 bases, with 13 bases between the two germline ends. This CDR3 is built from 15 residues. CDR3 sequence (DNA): TGTGCCAGCAGTGGACAGGATTTTCCCTCCTACGAGCAGTACTTC. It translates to CASSGQDFPSYEQYF.

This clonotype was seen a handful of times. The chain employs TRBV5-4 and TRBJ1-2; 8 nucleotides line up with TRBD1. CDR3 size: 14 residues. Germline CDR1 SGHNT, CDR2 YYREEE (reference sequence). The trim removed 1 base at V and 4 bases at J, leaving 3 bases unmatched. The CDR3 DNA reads TGTGCCAGCAGCTTGTTCCAGGGGGCCTATGGCTACACCTTC. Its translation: CASSLFQGAYGYTF.

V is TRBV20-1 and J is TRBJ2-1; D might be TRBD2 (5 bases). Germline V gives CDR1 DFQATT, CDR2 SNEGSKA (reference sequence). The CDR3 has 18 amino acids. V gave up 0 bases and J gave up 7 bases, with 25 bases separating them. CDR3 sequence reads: CSARDLLRGAAGVNEQFF. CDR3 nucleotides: TGCAGTGCTAGAGATCTCCTTCGCGGCGCGGCGGGCGTTAATGAGCAGTTCTTC.

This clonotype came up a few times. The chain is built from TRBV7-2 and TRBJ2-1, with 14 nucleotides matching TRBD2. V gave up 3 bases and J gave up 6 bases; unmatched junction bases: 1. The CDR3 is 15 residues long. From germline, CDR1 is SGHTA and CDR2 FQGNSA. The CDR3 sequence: CASSFGLAGGNEQFF. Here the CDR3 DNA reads TGTGCCAGCAGCTTTGGACTAGCGGGAGGCAATGAGCAGTTCTTC. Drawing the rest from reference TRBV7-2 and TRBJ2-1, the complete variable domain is GAGVSQSPSNKVTEKGKDVELRCDPISGHTALYWYRQSLGQGLEFLIYFQGNSAPDKSGLPSDRFSAERTGGSVSTLTIQRTQQEDSAVYLCASSFGLAGGNEQFFGPGTRLTVL.

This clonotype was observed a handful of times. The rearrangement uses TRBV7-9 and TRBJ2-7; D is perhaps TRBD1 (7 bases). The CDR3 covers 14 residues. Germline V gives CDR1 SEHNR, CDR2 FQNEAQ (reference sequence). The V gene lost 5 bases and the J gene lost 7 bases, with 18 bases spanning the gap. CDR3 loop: CASSLNIPGGEQYF. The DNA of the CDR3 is TGTGCCAGCAGCCTTAACATTCCAGGGGGGGAGCAGTACTTC.

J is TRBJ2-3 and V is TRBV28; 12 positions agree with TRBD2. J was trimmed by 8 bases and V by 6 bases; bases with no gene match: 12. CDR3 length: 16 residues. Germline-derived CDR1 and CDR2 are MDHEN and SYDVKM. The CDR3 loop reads CASSQGASGGAGTQYF. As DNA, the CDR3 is TGTGCCAGCAGCCAAGGAGCTAGCGGGGGGGCGGGTACGCAGTATTTT.

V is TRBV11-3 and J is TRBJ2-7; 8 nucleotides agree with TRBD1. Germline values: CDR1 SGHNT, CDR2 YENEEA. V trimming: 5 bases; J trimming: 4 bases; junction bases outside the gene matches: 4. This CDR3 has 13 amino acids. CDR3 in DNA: TGTGCCAGCAGCCCTGGGACAGGTTACGAGCAGTACTTC. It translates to CASSPGTGYEQYF.

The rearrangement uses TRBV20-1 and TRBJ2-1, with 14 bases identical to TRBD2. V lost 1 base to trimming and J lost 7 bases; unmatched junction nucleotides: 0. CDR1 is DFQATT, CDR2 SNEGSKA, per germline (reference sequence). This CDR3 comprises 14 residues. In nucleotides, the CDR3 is TGCAGTGCTAGAGGGACTAGCGGGAGGAATGAGCAGTTCTTC. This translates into CSARGTSGRNEQFF.

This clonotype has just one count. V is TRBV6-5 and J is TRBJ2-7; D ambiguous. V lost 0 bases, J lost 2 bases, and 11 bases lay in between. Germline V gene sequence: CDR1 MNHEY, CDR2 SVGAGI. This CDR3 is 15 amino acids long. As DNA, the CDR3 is TGTGCCAGCAGTTACTCGTTTGTAGGGACCTACGAGCAGTACTTC. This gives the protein CASSYSFVGTYEQYF.

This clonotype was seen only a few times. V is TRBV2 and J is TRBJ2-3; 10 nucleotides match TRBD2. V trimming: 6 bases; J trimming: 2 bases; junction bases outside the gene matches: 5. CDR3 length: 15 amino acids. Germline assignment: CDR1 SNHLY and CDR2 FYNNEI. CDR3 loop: CASRAGTSDTDTQYF. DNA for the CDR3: TGTGCCAGCAGGGCCGGGACTAGCGACACAGATACGCAGTATTTT.

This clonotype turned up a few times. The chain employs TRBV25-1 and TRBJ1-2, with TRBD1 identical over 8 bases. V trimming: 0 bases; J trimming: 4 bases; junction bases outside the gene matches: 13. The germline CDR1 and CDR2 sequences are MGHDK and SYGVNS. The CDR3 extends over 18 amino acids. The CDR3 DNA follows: TGTGCCAGCAGTGAATATATGCGGCAGGGGGCGCGGGGCTATGGCTACACCTTC. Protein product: CASSEYMRQGARGYGYTF.

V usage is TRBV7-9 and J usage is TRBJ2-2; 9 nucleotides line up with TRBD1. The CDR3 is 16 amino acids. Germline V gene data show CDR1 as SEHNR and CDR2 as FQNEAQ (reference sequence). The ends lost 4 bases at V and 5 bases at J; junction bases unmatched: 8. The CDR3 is CASSSRTGETTGELFF. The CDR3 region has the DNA TGTGCCAGCAGCTCGAGGACAGGGGAGACTACCGGGGAGCTGTTTTTT.

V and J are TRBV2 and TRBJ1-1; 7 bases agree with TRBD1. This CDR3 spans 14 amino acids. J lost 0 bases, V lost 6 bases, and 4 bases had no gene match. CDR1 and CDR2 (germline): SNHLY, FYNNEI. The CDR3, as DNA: TGTGCCAGCAGACTGGACAGGTTGAACACTGAAGCTTTCTTT. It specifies CASRLDRLNTEAFF.

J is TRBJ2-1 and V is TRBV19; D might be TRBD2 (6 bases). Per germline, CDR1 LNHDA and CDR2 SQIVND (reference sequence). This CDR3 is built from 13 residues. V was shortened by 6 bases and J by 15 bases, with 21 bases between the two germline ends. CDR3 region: CASSPYRSGLLFF. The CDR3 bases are TGTGCCAGTAGCCCTTATAGATCGGGACTCCTGTTCTTC. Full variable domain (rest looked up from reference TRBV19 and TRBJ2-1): DGGITQSPKYLFRKEGQNVTLSCEQNLNHDAMYWYRQDPGQGLRLIYYSQIVNDFQKGDIAEGYSVSREKKESFPLTVTSAQKNPTAFYLCASSPYRSGLLFFGPGTRLTVL.

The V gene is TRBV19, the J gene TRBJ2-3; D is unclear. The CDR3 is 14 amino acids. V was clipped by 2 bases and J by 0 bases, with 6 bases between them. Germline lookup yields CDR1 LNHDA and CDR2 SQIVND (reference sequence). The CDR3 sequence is CASSISDSTDTQYF. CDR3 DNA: TGTGCCAGTAGTATATCCGATAGCACAGATACGCAGTATTTT.

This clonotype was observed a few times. The CDR3 loop reads CSAVLTDRDSFFGGYTF. Here the CDR3 DNA reads TGCAGTGCTGTACTAACGGACAGAGATTCCTTTTTTGGTGGCTACACCTTC. The chain recombines TRBV20-1 with TRBJ1-2, with TRBD1 as a possible D gene (6 bases). This CDR3 is 17 amino acids long. Germline V CDR1 and CDR2: DFQATT, SNEGSKA (reference sequence). Trimming left V 5 bases short and J 7 bases short, with 29 bases between.

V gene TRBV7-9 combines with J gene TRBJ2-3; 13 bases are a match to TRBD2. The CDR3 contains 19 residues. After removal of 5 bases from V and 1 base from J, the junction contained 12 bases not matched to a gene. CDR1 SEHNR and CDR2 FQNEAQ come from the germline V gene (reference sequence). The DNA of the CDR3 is TGTGCCAGCAGCCCCGGACTAGCGGGAGCTTGGTGGGGCACAGATACGCAGTATTTT. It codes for CASSPGLAGAWWGTDTQYF.

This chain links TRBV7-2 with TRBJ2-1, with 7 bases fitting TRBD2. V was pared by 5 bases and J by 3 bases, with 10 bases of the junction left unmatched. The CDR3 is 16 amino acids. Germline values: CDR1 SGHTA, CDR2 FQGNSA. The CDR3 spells CASSLVVWGGYNEQFF. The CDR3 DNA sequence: TGTGCCAGCAGCCTTGTCGTTTGGGGGGGCTACAATGAGCAGTTCTTC.

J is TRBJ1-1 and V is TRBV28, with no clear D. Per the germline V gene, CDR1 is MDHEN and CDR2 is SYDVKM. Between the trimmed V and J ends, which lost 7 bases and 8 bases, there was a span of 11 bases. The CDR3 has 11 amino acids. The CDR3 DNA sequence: TGTGCCAGCAATACTCCGGGGGAAGCTTTCTTT. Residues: CASNTPGEAFF.

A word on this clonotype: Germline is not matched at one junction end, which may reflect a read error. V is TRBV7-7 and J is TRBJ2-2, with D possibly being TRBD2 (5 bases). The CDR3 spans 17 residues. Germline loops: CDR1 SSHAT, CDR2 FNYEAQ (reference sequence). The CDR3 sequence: CASSLAPSRANTGELFF. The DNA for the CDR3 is TGTGCTAGCAGCTTAGCGCCATCTCGGGCGAACACCGGGGAGCTGTTTTTT.

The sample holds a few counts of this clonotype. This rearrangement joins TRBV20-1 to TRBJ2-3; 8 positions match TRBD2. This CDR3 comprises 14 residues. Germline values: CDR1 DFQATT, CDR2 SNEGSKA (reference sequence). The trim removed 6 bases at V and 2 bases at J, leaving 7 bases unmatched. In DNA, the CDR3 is TGCAGTGCCACCGGGACTAGGAACACAGATACGCAGTATTTT. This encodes CSATGTRNTDTQYF.

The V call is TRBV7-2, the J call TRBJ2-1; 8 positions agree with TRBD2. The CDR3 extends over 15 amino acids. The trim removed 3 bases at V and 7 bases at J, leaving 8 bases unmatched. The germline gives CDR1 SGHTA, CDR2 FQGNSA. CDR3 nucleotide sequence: TGTGCCAGCAGCTTCTTCTCAGCGGGGGATAATGAGCAGTTCTTC. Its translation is CASSFFSAGDNEQFF. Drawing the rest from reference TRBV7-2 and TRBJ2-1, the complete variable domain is GAGVSQSPSNKVTEKGKDVELRCDPISGHTALYWYRQSLGQGLEFLIYFQGNSAPDKSGLPSDRFSAERTGGSVSTLTIQRTQQEDSAVYLCASSFFSAGDNEQFFGPGTRLTVL.

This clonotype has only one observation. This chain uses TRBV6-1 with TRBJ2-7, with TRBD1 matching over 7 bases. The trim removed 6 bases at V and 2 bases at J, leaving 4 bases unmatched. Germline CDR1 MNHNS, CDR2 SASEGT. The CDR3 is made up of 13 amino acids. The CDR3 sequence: CASRQTGTYEQYF. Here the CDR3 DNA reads TGTGCCAGCAGGCAGACAGGGACCTACGAGCAGTACTTC.